These T cell receptor beta chains were read from a single sample in a study of blood T cell repertoires in COVID-19. Sequenced by immunoSEQ multiplex PCR; TCRdb stores in-frame clones only, minus some. This sample has some 170,000 clones, with about 85% found just once. The sample was peripheral blood. The receptors come from a man between 35 and 55 years old with acute or convalescent COVID-19. CDR3s leave out the opening cysteine and the closing phenylalanine or tryptophan.

v_gene: TRBV6-6; len: 13; j_gene: TRBJ1-5; CDR3aa: ASSGGRGGNQPQH
v_gene: TRBV6-5; len: 14; j_gene: TRBJ1-4; CDR3aa: ASSYRSGRGFEKLF
v_gene: TRBV4-1; len: 16; j_gene: TRBJ2-1; CDR3aa: ASSQERGGDPHYNEQF
v_gene: TRBV5-1; len: 15; j_gene: TRBJ1-1; CDR3aa: ASSSKDTGTGETEAF
v_gene: TRBV4-2; len: 11; j_gene: TRBJ2-7; CDR3aa: ASSQGEKGRQY
v_gene: TRBV5-1; len: 12; j_gene: TRBJ2-7; CDR3aa: ASSLDGTPYEQY
v_gene: TRBV4-3; len: 13; j_gene: TRBJ1-1; CDR3aa: ASSQDFLDSRGAF
v_gene: TRBV18; len: 9; j_gene: TRBJ2-2; CDR3aa: ASFRGGELF
v_gene: TRBV6-5; len: 11; j_gene: TRBJ1-1; CDR3aa: AISTGTGSEAF
v_gene: TRBV19; len: 11; j_gene: TRBJ1-1; CDR3aa: ASKGQMNTEAF
v_gene: TRBV5-1; len: 12; j_gene: TRBJ2-2; CDR3aa: ASSSQVNTGELF
v_gene: TRBV18; len: 13; j_gene: TRBJ1-4; CDR3aa: ASSRVGQGNEKLF
v_gene: TRBV12-3/TRBV12-4; len: 11; j_gene: TRBJ2-7; CDR3aa: ASSLQGTYEQY
v_gene: TRBV6-5; len: 13; j_gene: TRBJ1-6; CDR3aa: ASRGGQVGNSPLH
v_gene: TRBV6-5; len: 13; j_gene: TRBJ2-3; CDR3aa: ASTPGVAVTDTQY
v_gene: TRBV11-2; len: 12; j_gene: TRBJ2-2; CDR3aa: ASSFMDITGELF
v_gene: TRBV28; len: 9; j_gene: TRBJ2-5; CDR3aa: ASSSEETQY
v_gene: TRBV3-1/TRBV3-2; len: 11; j_gene: TRBJ2-7; CDR3aa: ASSKGQGEPLG
v_gene: TRBV6-5; len: 12; j_gene: TRBJ2-1; CDR3aa: ASRSLAGGDEQF
v_gene: TRBV15; len: 12; j_gene: TRBJ1-1; CDR3aa: ATSFTPGNTEAF
v_gene: TRBV7-9; len: 13; j_gene: TRBJ1-1; CDR3aa: ASSLGPGVNTEAF
v_gene: TRBV4-2; len: 14; j_gene: TRBJ2-3; CDR3aa: ASSQGVAGGQDTQY
v_gene: TRBV30; len: 13; j_gene: TRBJ2-3; CDR3aa: AWSPLKSSTDTQY
v_gene: TRBV28; len: 13; j_gene: TRBJ1-1; CDR3aa: ASSPQGKENTEAF
v_gene: TRBV15; len: 11; j_gene: TRBJ1-2; CDR3aa: ATSPGFSYGYT
v_gene: TRBV19; len: 14; j_gene: TRBJ2-3; CDR3aa: ASSYGSSGGTDTQY
v_gene: TRBV5-1; len: 14; j_gene: TRBJ1-1; CDR3aa: ASSPGKYRVDTEAF
v_gene: TRBV3-1/TRBV3-2; len: 12; j_gene: TRBJ1-2; CDR3aa: ASGQDTGFYGYT
v_gene: TRBV29-1; len: 10; j_gene: TRBJ2-5; CDR3aa: SVSQGQETQY
v_gene: TRBV5-1; len: 11; j_gene: TRBJ2-5; CDR3aa: ASSPGGQETQY
v_gene: TRBV7-2; len: 15; j_gene: TRBJ1-3; CDR3aa: ASSLAGDSLGGNTIY
v_gene: TRBV18; len: 13; j_gene: TRBJ1-2; CDR3aa: ASSPTGGLDYGYT
v_gene: TRBV2; len: 10; j_gene: TRBJ2-1; CDR3aa: ASSPLDNEQF
v_gene: TRBV7-6; len: 14; j_gene: TRBJ1-3; CDR3aa: ASSLRGGTGLNTIY
v_gene: TRBV6-5; len: 13; j_gene: TRBJ2-7; CDR3aa: ASSNYREGTYEQY
v_gene: TRBV19; len: 11; j_gene: TRBJ2-7; CDR3aa: ASSRDYFYEQY
v_gene: TRBV29-1; len: 10; j_gene: TRBJ1-1; CDR3aa: SVGHLNTEAF
v_gene: TRBV5-1; len: 12; j_gene: TRBJ1-2; CDR3aa: ASSLPDSRYGYT
v_gene: TRBV15; len: 13; j_gene: TRBJ2-1; CDR3aa: ATSEDRRTYNEQF
v_gene: TRBV4-1; len: 14; j_gene: TRBJ2-7; CDR3aa: ASSQDYRDREPEQY
v_gene: TRBV6-1; len: 13; j_gene: TRBJ2-3; CDR3aa: ASSEEAGGPDTQY
v_gene: TRBV2; len: 13; j_gene: TRBJ2-1; CDR3aa: ASGVGGTGSNEQF
v_gene: TRBV7-2; len: 11; j_gene: TRBJ2-1; CDR3aa: ASSLSFGYEQF
v_gene: TRBV6-6; len: 10; j_gene: TRBJ1-1; CDR3aa: ASSYKSTEAF
v_gene: TRBV2; len: 9; j_gene: TRBJ1-1; CDR3aa: ASTARTEAF
v_gene: TRBV27; len: 14; j_gene: TRBJ1-5; CDR3aa: ASSLSGGWSHQPQH
v_gene: TRBV7-2; len: 12; j_gene: TRBJ1-5; CDR3aa: ASSLGGGNQPQH